This T cell receptor (beta chain) was captured by sequencing in a study of T cells in Graves' hyperthyroidism and ophthalmopathy. Study-level points and caveats: Blood also showed most of the thyroid clonotypes that were expanded above 0.001. The model anticipated ophthalmopathy a median about six months pre-onset.

Researchers took RNA transcripts and amplified the TCR beta CDR3 regions from them. RT-PCR in the first round (using the HTBI primer set) targeted the TCR CDR3. In TCRdb, the multiplex PCR reads were re-called with MiXCR into one record per CDR3 protein. The sample records a few hundred thousand distinct CDR3 sequences, more than 45% being singletons. There are 15 residues in the CDR3. Germline V gene sequence: CDR1 SGDLS, CDR2 YYNGEE. Concerning this clonotype: Its specificity is unknown.

Lactation, pregnancy, other autoimmune disease or uncontrolled infection led to exclusion of patients. Orbital computed tomography and thyroid ultrasound, together with serum TRAb and thyroxine and clinical symptoms, were used for diagnoses. The TCR was taken from a woman aged 18 to 35 with Graves' hyperthyroidism. The specimen sequenced was peripheral blood or thyroid tissue (not recorded which). The chain joins TRBV9 to TRBJ2-5; the match to TRBD2 covers 9 bases. TRBJ2-7 explains the end of the DNA better; the J call may be wrong. The CDR3 region has the DNA TGTGCCAGCAGGCATGGGATAGCGGGAGCCTACGAGCAGTACTTC. Translating gives CASRHGIAGAYEQYF.